Listed below are T cell receptor beta chains from one sample, sequenced in a study of blood T cell repertoires in COVID-19. Generated by immunoSEQ multiplex PCR, the TCRdb table keeps only in-frame clones and is missing some. The sample has 240,000 or so clones; approximately 83% are singletons. Material for sequencing was peripheral blood. These receptors were collected from an elderly woman with acute or convalescent COVID-19. Both conserved end residues are part of each CDR3. Fields, in order: D gene, clone size, J gene, V gene, CDR3 DNA, CDR3 protein. A D gene is named only where the DNA matches it firmly. Clone size, where shown, is once, few, many, or a class for clones that have expanded.

D: TRBD1; size: once; J: TRBJ1-5; V: TRBV28; DNA: TGTGCCAGCAGTTCGGACAGGTATCAGCCCCAGCATTTT; CDR3: CASSSDRYQPQHF
D: NA; size: NA; J: TRBJ1-1; V: TRBV28; DNA: TGTGCCAGCAGTTTCCCGTCGACAGCGAACACTGAAGCTTTCTTT; CDR3: CASSFPSTANTEAFF
D: NA; size: NA; J: TRBJ1-3; V: TRBV6-5; DNA: TGTGCCAGCGGCCCTTCAGCGGTCTCTGGAAACACCATATATTTT; CDR3: CASGPSAVSGNTIYF
D: TRBD1; size: once; J: TRBJ2-6; V: TRBV19; DNA: TGTGCCAGTAGTCCCTTAGGGACAGGGGGCCCAAGCCACGCCTCTGGGGCCAACGTCCTGACTTTC; CDR3: CASSPLGTGGPSHASGANVLTF
D: NA; size: NA; J: TRBJ1-2; V: TRBV7-8; DNA: TGTGCCAGCAGCAGGGGGAAGGGCTATGGCTACACCTTC; CDR3: CASSRGKGYGYTF
D: NA; size: few; J: TRBJ1-2; V: TRBV28; DNA: TGTGCCAGCAGTTTATCCCCCACTTATCCCGGCTACACCTTC; CDR3: CASSLSPTYPGYTF
D: NA; size: once; J: TRBJ1-1; V: TRBV19; DNA: TGTGCCAGTATCTCTGGAGGTGCGGGCACTGAAGCTTTCTTT; CDR3: CASISGGAGTEAFF
D: TRBD1; size: NA; J: TRBJ1-4; V: TRBV6-5; DNA: TGTGCCAGCAGTTACCGCCCCGGGACAGGTGGAGAAAAACTGTTTTTT; CDR3: CASSYRPGTGGEKLFF
D: NA; size: NA; J: TRBJ2-2; V: TRBV9; DNA: TGTGCCAGCAGCGTTGGGTGGGGGCCAAACACCGGGGAGCTGTTTTTT; CDR3: CASSVGWGPNTGELFF
D: NA; size: NA; J: TRBJ1-1; V: TRBV6-5; DNA: TGTGCCAGCATTAAGCGGCCGACGAACACTGAAGCTTTCTTT; CDR3: CASIKRPTNTEAFF
D: TRBD1; size: NA; J: TRBJ2-1; V: TRBV18; DNA: TGTGCCAGCTCACCACCCGACAGGGGGCGAGTCTACAATGAGCAGTTCTTC; CDR3: CASSPPDRGRVYNEQFF
D: TRBD1; size: NA; J: TRBJ2-2; V: TRBV5-1; DNA: TGCGCCAGCAGCTTGGCCGGGCAGGGGGCGCGGTCCGGGGAGCTGTTTTTT; CDR3: CASSLAGQGARSGELFF
D: NA; size: NA; J: TRBJ2-7; V: TRBV21-1; DNA: TGTGCCAGCAGCAAAGGGGGAGCCTACGAGCAGTACTTC; CDR3: CASSKGGAYEQYF
D: TRBD2; size: NA; J: TRBJ2-3; V: TRBV18; DNA: TGTGCCAGCTCACCAAGGTCCGGGGGGGCAACAGATACGCAGTATTTT; CDR3: CASSPRSGGATDTQYF
D: NA; size: NA; J: TRBJ1-5; V: TRBV2; DNA: TGTGCCAGCAGTGGGGGGGGAAATCAGCCCCAGCATTTT; CDR3: CASSGGGNQPQHF
D: TRBD1; size: NA; J: TRBJ1-5; V: TRBV19; DNA: TGTGCCAGCGGGGCGGGACAGGGGAAAAGTAGCAATCAGCCCCAGCATTTT; CDR3: CASGAGQGKSSNQPQHF
D: TRBD2; size: NA; J: TRBJ2-3; V: TRBV19; DNA: TGTGCCAGTAGTGTACCTACTAGCGGGGGGGCAGATACGCAGTATTTT; CDR3: CASSVPTSGGADTQYF
D: NA; size: NA; J: TRBJ2-2; V: TRBV5-4; DNA: TGTGCCAGCAGCTTGCTAGCCGGGGAGCTGTTTTTT; CDR3: CASSLLAGELFF
D: TRBD1; size: NA; J: TRBJ2-5; V: TRBV12-5; DNA: TGTGCTAGTGGGACAGGGGGGGAGACCCAGTACTTC; CDR3: CASGTGGETQYF
D: NA; size: NA; J: TRBJ1-2; V: TRBV10-3; DNA: TGTGCCATCAACAGTGGTGGCTATGGCTACACCTTC; CDR3: CAINSGGYGYTF
D: TRBD1; size: NA; J: TRBJ2-5; V: TRBV6-5; DNA: TGTGCCAGCAGTTACTCGAGGGGGCCAGAGACCCAGTACTTC; CDR3: CASSYSRGPETQYF
D: TRBD1; size: NA; J: TRBJ2-7; V: TRBV28; DNA: TGTGCCAGCAGCGACCCCCGGGACAGCCGCTACGAGCAGTACTTC; CDR3: CASSDPRDSRYEQYF
D: NA; size: NA; J: TRBJ1-2; V: TRBV28; DNA: TGTGCCAGCAGTTTACCGAAGGAGAACTATGGCTACACCTTC; CDR3: CASSLPKENYGYTF
D: NA; size: NA; J: TRBJ2-1; V: TRBV9; DNA: TGTGCCAGCAGCGTAGCCCCCGGACAGTACAATGAGCAGTTCTTC; CDR3: CASSVAPGQYNEQFF
D: NA; size: NA; J: TRBJ1-2; V: TRBV5-5; DNA: TGTGCCAGCAGTTTTGGACAGTTACTCGATAACTATGGCTACACCTTC; CDR3: CASSFGQLLDNYGYTF
D: TRBD1; size: once; J: TRBJ1-2; V: TRBV5-1; DNA: TGCGCCAGCAGCTTGGGGGACAGGGACTATGGCTACACCTTC; CDR3: CASSLGDRDYGYTF
D: TRBD1; size: NA; J: TRBJ1-2; V: TRBV28; DNA: TGTGCCAGCCAGGGACAGTTACACTATGGCTACACCTTC; CDR3: CASQGQLHYGYTF
D: NA; size: NA; J: TRBJ1-1; V: TRBV7-8; DNA: TGTGCCAGCAGCTTAGCAGCGAACACTGAAGCTTTCTTT; CDR3: CASSLAANTEAFF
D: TRBD2; size: NA; J: TRBJ2-3; V: TRBV5-4; DNA: TGTGCCAGCACCCGTTCTCTAGCGGGGGGGGAGGATACGCAGTATTTT; CDR3: CASTRSLAGGEDTQYF
D: NA; size: NA; J: TRBJ1-1; V: TRBV3-1/TRBV3-2; DNA: TGTGCCAGCAGCCAAGTTATGAACACTGAAGCTTTCTTT; CDR3: CASSQVMNTEAFF
D: NA; size: NA; J: TRBJ1-5; V: TRBV19; DNA: TGTGCCAGTAGTATAGATCCCCTCTCACACCAAGTTAGCAATCAGCCCCAGCATTTT; CDR3: CASSIDPLSHQVSNQPQHF